The entry below gives a single T cell receptor beta chain sequence along with its context. Here immunoSEQ multiplex PCR was the method, and the copy in TCRdb shows in-frame clones only, minus some. The repertoire holds over 8,500 clones, with 70% to 75% as singletons. The data were taken from a study of early stage breast cancer tumors. The sample taken for sequencing was normal breast tissue next to the tumor. The source is a person between 60 and 70 years old with breast cancer.

The CDR3 sequence: CASSLAFSGDSYNEQFF. CDR3 coding DNA: TGTGCCAGCAGCTTAGCGTTTAGCGGAGACTCCTACAATGAGCAGTTCTTC. This chain uses TRBV7-7 with TRBJ2-1, with a tentative D call TRBD2 (6 bases). V lost 0 bases, J lost 0 bases, and 12 bases lay in between. CDR3 length equals 17 residues. The germline CDR1 and CDR2 sequences are SSHAT and FNYEAQ (reference sequence). Filled out from reference TRBV7-7 and TRBJ2-1, the complete variable domain reads GAGVSQSPRYKVTKRGQDVTLRCDPISSHATLYWYQQALGQGPEFLTYFNYEAQPDKSGLPSDRFSAERPEGSISTLTIQRTEQRDSAMYRCASSLAFSGDSYNEQFFGPGTRLTVL.